The clone carrying this T cell receptor (beta chain) was found a few times. These data belong to a study of blood T cell repertoires in COVID-19. Study context: PBMCs, B-cell-depleted T cells, or T cells were the source of the cDNA or gDNA that made up the material.

One Seattle source followed patients from active infection through their disease course. In the study's own analysis: Reference gene primer amplification gave nucleated cell count estimates. TCRdb keeps only in-frame clones here, not all; method: immunoSEQ multiplex PCR. V, J and clone size are those of that table, while D and trimming were read from the DNA. The sample carries 200,000 to 250,000 clones, 83% recorded once. Germline CDR1 reads SQVTM; CDR2 reads ANQGSEA. CDR3 size: 13 residues. Between the trimmed V and J ends, which lost 1 base and 4 bases, there was a span of 10 bases. The chain links TRBV29-1 to TRBJ1-2, with D uncertain. The material sequenced was peripheral blood. This clonotype was sampled from a woman in her 30s with COVID-19, enrolled during active disease. Written as DNA, the CDR3 is TGCAGCGTTGAAGTTATGGCAGTCTATGGCTACACCTTC. Translation gives CSVEVMAVYGYTF.